One sample yielded the 3 T cell receptor beta chains listed below, sequenced in a study of response to subunit inactivated influenza vaccine. Each CDR3 protein gets one entry after TCRdb re-called the RT-PCR reads with MiXCR. Of roughly 620,000 distinct CDR3 sequences listed, approximately 10% are singletons. These same records also appear under a second study, on T cells expressing NK-cell markers. In that study: It was by 5'RACE template switching with UMIs that TCR beta cDNA was made.

Sequencing used PBMCs from blood, obtained on the day of vaccination. Every receptor here comes from a man aged 45-65 years who received an inactivated influenza vaccine.

The chain carries TRBV5-1 and TRBJ2-1; the match to TRBD1 covers 7 bases. CDR3 length: 14 residues. V trimming: 4 bases; J trimming: 7 bases; junction bases outside the gene matches: 8. CDR1 is SGHRS, CDR2 YFSETQ, per germline. The CDR3 DNA is TGCGCCAGCAGCACCGGGACAGAAGGAAATGAGCAGTTCTTC. It encodes CASSTGTEGNEQFF.

The sample holds a few counts of this clonotype. CDR3 loop: CASSLPSRQGRTEAFF. In DNA, the CDR3 is TGTGCCAGCAGCTTACCATCGCGACAGGGGCGCACTGAAGCTTTCTTT. The rearrangement uses TRBV11-2 and TRBJ1-1; 8 bases map to TRBD1. The CDR3 totals 16 residues. Germline values: CDR1 SGHAT, CDR2 FQNNGV. Trimming took 2 bases from V and 4 from J; bases not matched to a gene: 9.

This clonotype was observed many times. V usage is TRBV29-1 and J usage is TRBJ2-7; D is ambiguous. The CDR3 runs to 13 residues. Germline lookup yields CDR1 SQVTM and CDR2 ANQGSEA. V was pared by 6 bases and J by 0 bases, with 12 bases between. CDR3 sequence (DNA): TGCAGCGTCATAAACAGTGGCTCCTACGAGCAGTACTTC. Its protein product is CSVINSGSYEQYF.